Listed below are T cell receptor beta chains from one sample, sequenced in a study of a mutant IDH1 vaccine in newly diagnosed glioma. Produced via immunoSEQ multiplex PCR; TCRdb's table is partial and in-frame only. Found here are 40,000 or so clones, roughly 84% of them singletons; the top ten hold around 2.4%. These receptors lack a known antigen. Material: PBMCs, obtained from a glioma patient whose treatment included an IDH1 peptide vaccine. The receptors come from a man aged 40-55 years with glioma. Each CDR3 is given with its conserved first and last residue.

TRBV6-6 CASRRTGRGTGELFF
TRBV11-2 CASNCLPVSSYEQYF
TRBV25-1 CASSDHYEQYF
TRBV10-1 CASSEGYTGQGGVDYGYTF
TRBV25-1 CASSEGGTAYYGYTF
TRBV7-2 CASSLAGRREKLFF
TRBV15 CATSTAGRGSPLHF
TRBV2 CASSEGATYNSPLHF
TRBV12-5 CASGLPYLLAGCPDTQYF
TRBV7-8 CASRPGGTEAFF
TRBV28 CASSLGVLTQHF
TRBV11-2 CASSLYSEKLFF
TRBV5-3 CARSPGLAEGSFF
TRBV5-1 CASSLRGLPAGELFF
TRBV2 CASSTGQGAGDTQYF
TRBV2 CASSERDAVGGYTF
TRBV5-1 CASSLGVWVAHGSDTQYF
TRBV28 CASSTHGQPQHF
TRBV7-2 CASGLGWVEQYF
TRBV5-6 CASSLVGDRVGEAFF
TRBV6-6 CASSYSNGQGSPYF
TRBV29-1 CSAQGTGGGNTEAFF
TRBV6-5 CASRKGTGGTEAFF
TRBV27 CVGQVYTEAFF
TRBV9 CASSQQGLSGPQHF
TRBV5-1 CASSRNEDTQYF
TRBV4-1 CASSQDPQGHYGYTF
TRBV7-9 CASSLGGSGTGELFF
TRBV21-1 CASSKARIHSNTGELFF
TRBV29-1 CSVERGSYEQYF
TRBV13 CASSPDWAEGRSYNEQFF
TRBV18 CASSPGGGDEQFF
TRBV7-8 CASSTVLISYEQYF
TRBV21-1 CASSKAYDRAPGGCQPQHF
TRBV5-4 CASSLPGASAHNEQFF
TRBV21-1 CASSKEGGTSYEQYF
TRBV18 CASSPGPFEQYF
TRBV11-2 CASSLVGTGETQYF
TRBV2 CASSYSGGYTF
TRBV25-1 CASSDLAGVVYEQYF
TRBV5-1 CASSSLLTGYEQYF
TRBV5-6 CASSFGLGGANIQYF
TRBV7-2 CASSFTEDLYGYTF